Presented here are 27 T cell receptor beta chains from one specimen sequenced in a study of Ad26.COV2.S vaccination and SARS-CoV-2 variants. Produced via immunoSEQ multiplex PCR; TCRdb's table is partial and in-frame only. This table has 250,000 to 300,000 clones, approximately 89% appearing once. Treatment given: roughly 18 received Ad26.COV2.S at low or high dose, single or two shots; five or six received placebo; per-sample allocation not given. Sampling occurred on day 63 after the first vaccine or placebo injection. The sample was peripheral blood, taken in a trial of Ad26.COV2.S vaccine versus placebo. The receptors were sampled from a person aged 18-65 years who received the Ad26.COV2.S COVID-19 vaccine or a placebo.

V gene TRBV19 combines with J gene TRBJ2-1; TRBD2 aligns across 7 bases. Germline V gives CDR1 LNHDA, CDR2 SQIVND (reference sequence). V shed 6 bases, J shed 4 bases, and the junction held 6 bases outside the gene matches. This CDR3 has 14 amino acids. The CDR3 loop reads CASSTQGGYNEQFF. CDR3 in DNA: TGTGCCAGTAGCACGCAGGGAGGGTACAATGAGCAGTTCTTC.

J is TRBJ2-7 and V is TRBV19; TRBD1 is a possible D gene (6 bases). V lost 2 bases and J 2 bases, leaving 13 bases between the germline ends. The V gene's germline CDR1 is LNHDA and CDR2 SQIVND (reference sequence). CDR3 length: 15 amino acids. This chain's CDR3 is CASSITRTATYEQYF. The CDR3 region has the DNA TGTGCCAGTAGTATAACAAGGACAGCCACCTACGAGCAGTACTTC.

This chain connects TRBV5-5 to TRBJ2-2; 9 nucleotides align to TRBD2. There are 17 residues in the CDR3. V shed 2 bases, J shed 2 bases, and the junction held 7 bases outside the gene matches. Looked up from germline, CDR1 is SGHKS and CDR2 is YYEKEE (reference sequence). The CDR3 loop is CASSFRAGGGNTGELFF. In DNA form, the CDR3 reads TGTGCCAGCAGCTTTCGAGCGGGAGGTGGAAACACCGGGGAGCTGTTTTTT. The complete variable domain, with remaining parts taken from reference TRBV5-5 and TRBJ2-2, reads DAGVTQSPTHLIKTRGQQVTLRCSPISGHKSVSWYQQVLGQGPQFIFQYYEKEERGRGNFPDRFSARQFPNYSSELNVNALLLGDSALYLCASSFRAGGGNTGELFFGEGSRLTVL.

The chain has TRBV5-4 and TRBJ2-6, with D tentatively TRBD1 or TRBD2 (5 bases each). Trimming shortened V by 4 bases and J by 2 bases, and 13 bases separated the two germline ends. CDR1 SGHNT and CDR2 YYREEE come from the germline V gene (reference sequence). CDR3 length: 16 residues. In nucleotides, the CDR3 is TGTGCCAGCAGCCGGGACGGTCAGACTGGGGCCAACGTCCTGACTTTC. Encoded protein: CASSRDGQTGANVLTF.

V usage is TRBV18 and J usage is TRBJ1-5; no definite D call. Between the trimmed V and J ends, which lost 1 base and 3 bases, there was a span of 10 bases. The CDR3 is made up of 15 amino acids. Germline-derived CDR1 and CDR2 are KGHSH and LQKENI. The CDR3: CASSPQDGSNQPQHF. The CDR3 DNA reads TGTGCCAGCTCACCACAGGACGGGTCCAATCAGCCCCAGCATTTT.

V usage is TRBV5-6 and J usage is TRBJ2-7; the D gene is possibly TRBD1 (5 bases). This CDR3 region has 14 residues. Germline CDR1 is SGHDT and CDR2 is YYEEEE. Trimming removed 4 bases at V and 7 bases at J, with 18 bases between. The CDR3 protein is CASSLDTSISEQYF. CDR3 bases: TGTGCCAGCAGCCTGGACACGAGTATAAGTGAGCAGTACTTC.

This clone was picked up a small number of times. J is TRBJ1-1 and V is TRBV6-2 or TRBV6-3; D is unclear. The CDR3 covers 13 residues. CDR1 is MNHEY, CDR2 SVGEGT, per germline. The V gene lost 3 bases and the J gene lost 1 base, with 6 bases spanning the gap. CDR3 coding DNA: TGTGCCAGCAGTTATTTTCGGAACACTGAAGCTTTCTTT. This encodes CASSYFRNTEAFF.

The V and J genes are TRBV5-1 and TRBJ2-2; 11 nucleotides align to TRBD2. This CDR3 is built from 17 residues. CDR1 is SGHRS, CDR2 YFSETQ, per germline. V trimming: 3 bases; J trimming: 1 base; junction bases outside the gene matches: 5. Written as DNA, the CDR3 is TGCGCCAGCAGCTCCGGACTAGCGGGTTTGAACACCGGGGAGCTGTTTTTT. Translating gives CASSSGLAGLNTGELFF.

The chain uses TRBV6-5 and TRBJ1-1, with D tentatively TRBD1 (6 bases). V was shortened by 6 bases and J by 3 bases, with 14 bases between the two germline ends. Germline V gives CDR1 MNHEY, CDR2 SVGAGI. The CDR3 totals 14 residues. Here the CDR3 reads CASSTGFKDTEAFF. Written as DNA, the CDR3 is TGTGCCAGCAGCACAGGGTTCAAGGACACTGAAGCTTTCTTT.

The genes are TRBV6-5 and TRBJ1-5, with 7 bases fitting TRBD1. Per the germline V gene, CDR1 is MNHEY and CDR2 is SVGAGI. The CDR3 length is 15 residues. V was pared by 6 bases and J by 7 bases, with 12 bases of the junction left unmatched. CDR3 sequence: CASRPTRQGSQPQHF. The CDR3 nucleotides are TGTGCCAGCAGACCCACCCGACAGGGTTCACAGCCCCAGCATTTT.

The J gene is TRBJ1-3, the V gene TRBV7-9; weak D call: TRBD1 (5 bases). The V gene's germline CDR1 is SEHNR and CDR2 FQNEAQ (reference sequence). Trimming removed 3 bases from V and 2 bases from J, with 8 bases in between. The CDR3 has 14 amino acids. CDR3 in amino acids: CASSFQGTGNTIYF. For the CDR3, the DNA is TGTGCCAGCAGCTTCCAGGGAACTGGAAACACCATATATTTT.

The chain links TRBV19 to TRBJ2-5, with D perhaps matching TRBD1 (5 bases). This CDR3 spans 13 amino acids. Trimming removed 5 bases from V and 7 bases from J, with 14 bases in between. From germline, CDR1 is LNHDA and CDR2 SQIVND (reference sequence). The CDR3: CASSGPEGVTQYF. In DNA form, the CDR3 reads TGTGCCAGTAGTGGGCCCGAAGGGGTGACCCAGTACTTC.

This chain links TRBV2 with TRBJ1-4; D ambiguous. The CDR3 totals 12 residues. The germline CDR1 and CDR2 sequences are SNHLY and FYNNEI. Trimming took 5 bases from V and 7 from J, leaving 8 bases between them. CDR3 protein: CASSLRSEKLFF. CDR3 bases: TGTGCCAGCAGTCTCAGGAGTGAAAAACTGTTTTTT. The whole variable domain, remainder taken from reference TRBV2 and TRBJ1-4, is EPEVTQTPSHQVTQMGQEVILRCVPISNHLYFYWYRQILGQKVEFLVSFYNNEISEKSEIFDDQFSVERPDGSNFTLKIRSTKLEDSAMYFCASSLRSEKLFFGSGTQLSVL.

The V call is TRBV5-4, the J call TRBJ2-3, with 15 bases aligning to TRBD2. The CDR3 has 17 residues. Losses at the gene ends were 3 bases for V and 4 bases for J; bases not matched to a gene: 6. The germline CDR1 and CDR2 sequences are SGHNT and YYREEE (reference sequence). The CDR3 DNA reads TGTGCCAGCAGCTATGGGACTAGCGGGGGGATGGCAGATACGCAGTATTTT. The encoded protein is CASSYGTSGGMADTQYF.

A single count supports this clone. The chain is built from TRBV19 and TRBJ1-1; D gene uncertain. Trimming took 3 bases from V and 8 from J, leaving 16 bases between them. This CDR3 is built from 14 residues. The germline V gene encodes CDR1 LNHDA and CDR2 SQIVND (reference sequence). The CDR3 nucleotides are TGTGCCAGTAGTATCGTTAATATGGCAGACGAAGCTTTCTTT. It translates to CASSIVNMADEAFF.

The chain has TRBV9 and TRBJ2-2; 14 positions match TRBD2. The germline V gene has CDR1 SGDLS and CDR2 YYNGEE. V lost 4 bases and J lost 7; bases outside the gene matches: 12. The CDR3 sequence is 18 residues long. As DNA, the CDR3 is TGTGCCAGCAGCACCCGACTAGCGGGGGGGCAAAGGGTCGGGGAGCTGTTTTTT. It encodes CASSTRLAGGQRVGELFF.

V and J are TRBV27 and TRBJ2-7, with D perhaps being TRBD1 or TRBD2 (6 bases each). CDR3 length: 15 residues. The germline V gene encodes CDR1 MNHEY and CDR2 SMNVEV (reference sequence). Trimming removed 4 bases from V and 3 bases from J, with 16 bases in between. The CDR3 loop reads CASSSGGHTNYEQYF. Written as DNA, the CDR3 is TGTGCCAGCAGTTCCGGGGGCCATACTAACTACGAGCAGTACTTC.

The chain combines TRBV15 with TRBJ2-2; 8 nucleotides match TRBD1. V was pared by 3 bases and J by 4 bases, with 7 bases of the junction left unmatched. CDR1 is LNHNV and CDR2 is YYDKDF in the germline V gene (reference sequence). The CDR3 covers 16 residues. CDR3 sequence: CATSSSTGGSTGELFF. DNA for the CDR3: TGTGCCACCAGCAGCTCTACAGGGGGAAGCACCGGGGAGCTGTTTTTT.

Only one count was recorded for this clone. The CDR3, as DNA: TGTGCCAGCAGCCCCCGAGGAGGAAACTATAATTCACCCCTCCACTTT. Translated, it gives CASSPRGGNYNSPLHF. V usage is TRBV7-9 and J usage is TRBJ1-6; D is unclear. The CDR3 loop spans 16 amino acids. Between the trimmed V and J ends, which lost 5 bases and 3 bases, there was a span of 14 bases. Germline CDR1 SEHNR, CDR2 FQNEAQ (reference sequence).

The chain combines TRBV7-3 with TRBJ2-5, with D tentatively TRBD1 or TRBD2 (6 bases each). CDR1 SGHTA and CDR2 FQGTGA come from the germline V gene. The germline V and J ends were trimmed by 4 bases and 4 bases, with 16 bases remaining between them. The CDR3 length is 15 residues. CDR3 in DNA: TGTGCCAGCAGCTCAGGGGTGACTAGTGGAGAGACCCAGTACTTC. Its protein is CASSSGVTSGETQYF.

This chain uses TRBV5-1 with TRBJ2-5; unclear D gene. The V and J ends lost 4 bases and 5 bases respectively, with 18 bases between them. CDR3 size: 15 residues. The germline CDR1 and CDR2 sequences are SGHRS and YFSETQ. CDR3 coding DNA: TGCGCCAGCAGCCCTCAGGTCCCATCCGGCGAGACCCAGTACTTC. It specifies CASSPQVPSGETQYF.

The CDR3 nucleotides are TGTGCCAGCAGCAGGGGACAGTCGGTCTACGAGCAGTACTTC. It is translated as CASSRGQSVYEQYF. The rearrangement uses TRBV13 and TRBJ2-7; the match to TRBD1 covers 7 bases. Trimming at V came to 5 bases and at J to 3 bases, leaving 7 bases not matched to a gene. CDR1 PRHDT and CDR2 FYEKMQ come from the germline V gene (reference sequence). This CDR3 is 14 amino acids long.

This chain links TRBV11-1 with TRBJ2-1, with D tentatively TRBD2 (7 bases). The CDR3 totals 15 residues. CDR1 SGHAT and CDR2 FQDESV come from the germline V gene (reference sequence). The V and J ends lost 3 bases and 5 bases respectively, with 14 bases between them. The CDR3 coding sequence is TGTGCCAGCAGCTTGGGCGGGGGCAACAACAATGAGCAGTTCTTC. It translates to CASSLGGGNNNEQFF.

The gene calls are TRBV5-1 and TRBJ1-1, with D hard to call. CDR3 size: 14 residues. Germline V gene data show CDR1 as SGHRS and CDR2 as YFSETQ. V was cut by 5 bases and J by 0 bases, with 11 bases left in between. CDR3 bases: TGCGCCAGCAGGTCCGACGTAATGAACACTGAAGCTTTCTTT. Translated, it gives CASRSDVMNTEAFF.

The CDR3 protein is CASSKDPNPYNEQFF. For the CDR3, the DNA is TGTGCCAGCAGTAAAGACCCGAACCCCTACAATGAGCAGTTCTTC. The chain recombines TRBV2 with TRBJ2-1; no clear D gene. Trimming took off 5 bases at V and 2 bases at J, with 13 bases between the two ends. This CDR3 is 15 amino acids long. The germline V gene encodes CDR1 SNHLY and CDR2 FYNNEI.

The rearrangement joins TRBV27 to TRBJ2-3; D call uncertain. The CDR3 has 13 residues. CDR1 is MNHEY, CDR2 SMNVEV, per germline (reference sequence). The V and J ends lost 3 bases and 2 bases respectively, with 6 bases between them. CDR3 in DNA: TGTGCCAGCAGTTTCTTATTCACAGATACGCAGTATTTT. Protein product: CASSFLFTDTQYF.

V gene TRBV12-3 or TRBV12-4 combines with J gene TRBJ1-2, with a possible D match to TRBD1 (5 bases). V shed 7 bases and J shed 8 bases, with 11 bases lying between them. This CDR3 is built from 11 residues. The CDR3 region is CASTLWGGYTF. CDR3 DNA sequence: TGTGCCAGCACCCTATGGGGGGGCTACACCTTC.